These 17 T cell receptor beta chains were all obtained from the same sample, sequenced in a study of CD8 T cells in ankylosing spondylitis. TCRdb re-called the 5' RACE reads with MiXCR, one entry per CDR3 protein. The table includes some 250,000 distinct CDR3 sequences, under 30% detected once. Sequencing used blood, either unsorted or a sorted T cell fraction (not recorded which). These receptors were collected from a male donor with ankylosing spondylitis or in good health (not recorded which).

This clonotype was picked up many times. This chain links TRBV6-1 with TRBJ2-2; TRBD2 matches 13 bases. V shed 6 bases, J shed 6 bases, and the junction held 4 bases outside the gene matches. This CDR3 comprises 15 residues. Germline CDR1 MNHNS, CDR2 SASEGT. CDR3 sequence reads: CASSQTSGGAGELFF. In DNA form, the CDR3 reads TGTGCCAGCAGCCAAACTAGCGGGGGGGCCGGGGAGCTGTTTTTT.

The J gene is TRBJ2-5, the V gene TRBV7-2, with a tentative D call TRBD2 (6 bases). CDR3 length: 15 residues. V dropped 2 bases and J dropped 1 base, with 11 bases sitting between them. Germline V CDR1 and CDR2: SGHTA, FQGNSA. As DNA, the CDR3 is TGTGCCAGCAGCTTACTTCGCGGGATCCAAGAGACCCAGTACTTC. Protein: CASSLLRGIQETQYF.

The chain combines TRBV3-1 with TRBJ2-2, with D possibly being TRBD2 (5 bases). Germline assignment: CDR1 LGHDT and CDR2 YNNKEL (reference sequence). The V end was cut by 0 bases, the J end by 3 bases, with 14 bases between. This CDR3 contains 17 residues. The CDR3 here is CASSQDRYSDYTGELFF. The CDR3 nucleotides read TGTGCCAGCAGCCAAGATAGGTATAGCGACTACACCGGGGAGCTGTTTTTT.

This clonotype was detected only a few times. The chain combines TRBV6-1 with TRBJ2-3; 7 nucleotides line up with TRBD1. CDR3 length equals 14 residues. V lost 6 bases to trimming and J lost 1 base; unmatched junction nucleotides: 4. Germline V gene data show CDR1 as MNHNS and CDR2 as SASEGT. The CDR3 is CASRDGQGTDTQYF. CDR3 bases: TGTGCCAGCAGAGACGGACAGGGCACAGATACGCAGTATTTT.

This clonotype appeared a few times. The chain uses TRBV5-5 and TRBJ1-1, with D perhaps TRBD1 (6 bases). Germline V gives CDR1 SGHKS, CDR2 YYEKEE (reference sequence). The CDR3 runs 13 residues. V was shortened by 2 bases and J by 5 bases, with 10 bases between the two germline ends. The CDR3 nucleotides are TGTGCCAGCAGCTTACAGGGTTATACTGAAGCTTTCTTT. As protein: CASSLQGYTEAFF.

The chain links TRBV5-1 to TRBJ2-7; 10 positions match TRBD1. This CDR3 is 16 amino acids long. V shed 4 bases and J 6 bases; nucleotides not matched to a gene: 13. Looked up from germline, CDR1 is SGHRS and CDR2 is YFSETQ. CDR3 region: CASSPRPGQGSREQYF. DNA of the CDR3: TGCGCCAGCAGCCCCCGACCGGGACAGGGGTCCCGCGAGCAGTACTTC.

This chain connects TRBV20-1 to TRBJ1-2, with a weak D call TRBD1 (5 bases). This CDR3 comprises 14 residues. Germline lookup yields CDR1 DFQATT and CDR2 SNEGSKA (reference sequence). The V end lost 6 bases, the J end lost 4 bases, and 18 bases lay between the germline ends. CDR3 in DNA: TGCAGTGCCCGGAAACAGGTCCCGAGCTATGGCTACACCTTC. This gives the protein CSARKQVPSYGYTF.

This clonotype was detected once. This chain's CDR3 is CASSYEDRQAAQYF. CDR3 bases: TGTGCCAGCAGTTACGAGGACCGCCAGGCGGCCCAGTACTTC. The gene calls are TRBV6-5 and TRBJ2-5, with no clear D. The V and J ends lost 2 bases and 9 bases respectively, with 16 bases between them. The CDR3 sequence is 14 residues long. The germline V gene encodes CDR1 MNHEY and CDR2 SVGAGI.

This clonotype came up many times. V usage is TRBV12-3 or TRBV12-4 and J usage is TRBJ1-6; D might be TRBD1 (5 bases). CDR3 size: 15 residues. V lost 10 bases, J lost 4 bases, and 17 bases lay in between. CDR3 sequence: CATRREGAYNSPLHF. The DNA for the CDR3 is TGTGCCACCCGACGGGAAGGGGCTTATAATTCACCCCTCCACTTT.

This clonotype has just a few counts. A much more abundant neighbour one base away suggests this may be a read error. The gene calls are TRBV20-1 and TRBJ1-5; no reliable D call. Germline V gene lookup returns CDR1 DFQATT and CDR2 SNEGSKA (reference sequence). The CDR3 has 16 amino acids. The CDR3 DNA is TGCAATGCCGCACCTGTGTCGGGAGGAGGCAATCAGCCCCAGCATTTT. Translation: CNAAPVSGGGNQPQHF.

This clonotype was observed once. V and J are TRBV9 and TRBJ2-5; unclear D gene. Looked up from germline, CDR1 is SGDLS and CDR2 is YYNGEE. The CDR3 runs 13 residues. V gave up 4 bases and J gave up 2 bases, with 9 bases separating them. CDR3 in amino acids: CASSYTGQETQYF. The CDR3, as DNA: TGTGCCAGCAGCTATACTGGTCAAGAGACCCAGTACTTC.

This clonotype was counted at least ten times. The genes are TRBV20-1 and TRBJ2-1; D not resolved. V dropped 5 bases and J dropped 8 bases, with 25 bases sitting between them. From germline, CDR1 is DFQATT and CDR2 SNEGSKA (reference sequence). The CDR3 runs 16 residues. CDR3 amino acids: CSAPVLLTLYLDEQFF. CDR3 coding DNA: TGCAGTGCTCCCGTGCTGCTGACACTGTACTTGGATGAGCAGTTCTTC.

This clonotype came up a few times. V is TRBV12-3 or TRBV12-4 and J is TRBJ2-5; D is unresolved. The V end was cut by 6 bases, the J end by 7 bases, with 15 bases between. The CDR3 is 13 residues long. This CDR3 is CASRVDTAGTQYF. The CDR3 DNA is TGTGCCAGCAGAGTCGACACCGCCGGGACCCAGTACTTC.

The J gene is TRBJ2-2, the V gene TRBV20-1; tentative D call: TRBD1 (6 bases). Trimming cost V 2 bases and J 7 bases, with 14 bases left between them. This CDR3 is built from 14 residues. Germline V lookup: CDR1 DFQATT, CDR2 SNEGSKA (reference sequence). In nucleotides, the CDR3 is TGCAGTGCTAGACCCTCAACAGGGTACGGGGAGCTGTTTTTT. This encodes CSARPSTGYGELFF.

There are many counts of this clonotype. The chain recombines TRBV14 with TRBJ2-5, with 10 bases aligning to TRBD1. CDR3 size: 16 residues. The junction had 12 bases not matched to a gene; V was cut back by 4 bases and J by 7 bases. Germline loops: CDR1 SGHDN, CDR2 FVKESK. CDR3 nucleotide sequence: TGTGCCAGCAGCCCGCGTCTGGGGACAGGGGATGGGACCCAGTACTTC. It translates to CASSPRLGTGDGTQYF.

The chain uses TRBV10-3 and TRBJ2-7, with 9 bases that match TRBD1. Germline values: CDR1 ENHRY, CDR2 SYGVKD. CDR3 length equals 15 residues. After removal of 4 bases from V and 3 bases from J, the junction contained 7 bases not matched to a gene. CDR3 nucleotides: TGTGCCATCAGTGGGAAGACAGGGGGACTCTACGAGCAGTACTTC. The encoded protein is CAISGKTGGLYEQYF.

CDR3 coding DNA: TGTGCCAGCAGTCTAACTAGCGGGGGGGCCTCCTACGAGCAGTACTTC. Amino acids: CASSLTSGGASYEQYF. This sequence joins TRBV12-3 or TRBV12-4 and TRBJ2-7, with TRBD2 matching over 13 bases. The CDR3 covers 16 residues. The V and J ends lost 5 bases and 0 bases, in that order; junction bases with no gene match: 4.